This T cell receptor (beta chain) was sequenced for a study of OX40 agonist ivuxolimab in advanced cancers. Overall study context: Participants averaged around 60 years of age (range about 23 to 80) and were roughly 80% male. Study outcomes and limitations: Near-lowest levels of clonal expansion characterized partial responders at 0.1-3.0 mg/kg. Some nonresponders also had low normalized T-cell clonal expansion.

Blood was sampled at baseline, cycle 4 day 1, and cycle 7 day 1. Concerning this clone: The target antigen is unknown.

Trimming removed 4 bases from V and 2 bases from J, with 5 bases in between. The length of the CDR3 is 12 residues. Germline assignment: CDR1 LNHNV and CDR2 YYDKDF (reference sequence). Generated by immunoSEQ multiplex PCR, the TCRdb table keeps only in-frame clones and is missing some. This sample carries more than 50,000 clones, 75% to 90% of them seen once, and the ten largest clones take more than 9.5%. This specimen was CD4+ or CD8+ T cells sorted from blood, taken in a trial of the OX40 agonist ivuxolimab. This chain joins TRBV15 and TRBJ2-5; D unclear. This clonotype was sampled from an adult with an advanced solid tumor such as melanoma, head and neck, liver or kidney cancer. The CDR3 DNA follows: TGTGCCACCAGCACCCCACAAGAGACCCAGTACTTC. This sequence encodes CATSTPQETQYF. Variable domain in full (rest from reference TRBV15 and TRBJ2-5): DAMVIQNPRYQVTQFGKPVTLSCSQTLNHNVMYWYQQKSSQAPKLLFHYYDKDFNNEADTPDNFQSRRPNTSFCFLDIRSPGLGDTAMYLCATSTPQETQYFGPGTRLLVL.